The 11 T cell receptor beta chains presented below share a single source sample, sequenced in a study of T cells in localized non-small cell lung cancer. Repertoires were generated with immunoSEQ multiplex PCR, while TCRdb's copy carries only in-frame clones and drops some. The sample yields approximately 32,000 clones, about four fifths seen once. Sequences were derived from peripheral blood, sampled before any cancer treatment. The origin of the receptors is a male donor older than 55 with stage III squamous cell lung carcinoma.

V gene TRBV5-1 combines with J gene TRBJ1-2; 7 nucleotides agree with TRBD1. Germline CDR1 is SGHRS and CDR2 is YFSETQ. The CDR3 contains 14 residues. V lost 0 bases and J lost 8; bases outside the gene matches: 7. Written as DNA, the CDR3 is TGCGCCAGCAGCTTGGGACAGGGTTCAGAGGGCTACACCTTC. Amino acid sequence: CASSLGQGSEGYTF.

A few counts support this clone. The CDR3 loop reads CASSPRGSRNTEAFF. The CDR3, as DNA: TGTGCCAGCAGCCCCAGGGGGAGTAGGAACACTGAAGCTTTCTTT. J is TRBJ1-1 and V is TRBV7-9; 7 bases are a match to TRBD1. V was clipped by 5 bases and J by 1 base; unmatched bases: 7. Germline V CDR1 and CDR2: SEHNR, FQNEAQ (reference sequence). This CDR3 has 15 amino acids.

Written as DNA, the CDR3 is TGTGCCAGCAGCTTAGGGTCGCTAGCGGGAGCTGCGGAGACCCAGTACTTC. Protein product: CASSLGSLAGAAETQYF. The V gene is TRBV7-9, the J gene TRBJ2-5, with 10 bases that match TRBD2. V lost 1 base to trimming and J lost 5 bases; unmatched junction nucleotides: 10. There are 17 residues in the CDR3. Germline CDR1 is SEHNR and CDR2 is FQNEAQ (reference sequence).

The rearrangement links TRBV15 to TRBJ1-2; D perhaps matches TRBD1 (6 bases). CDR1 is LNHNV, CDR2 YYDKDF, per germline (reference sequence). Trimming removed 3 bases at V and 5 bases at J, with 10 bases between. This CDR3 spans 13 amino acids. The CDR3, as DNA: TGTGCCACCAGCAGGCGGGACAATTATGGCTACACCTTC. As protein: CATSRRDNYGYTF.

The genes are TRBV10-2 and TRBJ1-5; the D is unclear. V was clipped by 5 bases and J by 1 base, with 12 bases between them. The V gene's germline CDR1 is WSHSY and CDR2 SAAADI. The CDR3 consists of 15 residues. CDR3 in amino acids: CASSRDSRSNQPQHF. In DNA, the CDR3 is TGCGCCAGCAGTAGGGATTCGAGGAGCAATCAGCCCCAGCATTTT.

This clone was detected once. The chain carries TRBV18 and TRBJ2-5, with D possibly TRBD1 on 5 matching bases. Trimming took off 4 bases at V and 3 bases at J, with 15 bases between the two ends. CDR1 KGHSH and CDR2 LQKENI come from the germline V gene. The CDR3 contains 15 residues. DNA for the CDR3: TGTGCCAGCTCACAAGACAGCTACAGCGAAGAGACCCAGTACTTC. This translates into CASSQDSYSEETQYF.

The V and J genes are TRBV7-9 and TRBJ1-4; 9 bases align to TRBD1. Germline lookup yields CDR1 SEHNR and CDR2 FQNEAQ (reference sequence). V gave up 5 bases and J gave up 8 bases; unmatched junction bases: 9. The length of the CDR3 is 15 residues. CDR3 coding DNA: TGTGCCAGCAGCGCCAAACAGGGGGCGTTGGAAAAACTGTTTTTT. This gives the protein CASSAKQGALEKLFF.

The rearrangement links TRBV5-1 to TRBJ2-3; 10 positions agree with TRBD2. The CDR3 spans 15 residues. J gave up 5 bases and V 1 base, and 4 bases lay outside the gene matches. Germline V gives CDR1 SGHRS, CDR2 YFSETQ. The CDR3 region is CASSLKLAGLDTQYF. CDR3 bases: TGCGCCAGCAGCTTGAAACTAGCGGGGTTAGATACGCAGTATTTT.

This clone was observed a handful of times. The rearrangement uses TRBV30 and TRBJ1-5, with 11 bases matching TRBD1. V lost 1 base, J lost 5 bases, and 1 base stayed unmatched. This CDR3 has 14 amino acids. The germline V gene encodes CDR1 GTSNPN and CDR2 SVGIG (reference sequence). In nucleotides, the CDR3 is TGTGCCTGGAGTGGGGGACAGGGGGATCAGCCCCAGCATTTT. Amino acid sequence: CAWSGGQGDQPQHF.

The V call is TRBV5-6, the J call TRBJ2-3; 7 positions agree with TRBD1. The CDR3 sequence is 14 residues long. With 3 bases clipped from V and 3 bases from J, the junction kept 4 bases outside the gene matches. Germline assignment: CDR1 SGHDT and CDR2 YYEEEE. The CDR3 nucleotides are TGTGCCAGCAGCTCGACAGGGCAGACAGATACGCAGTATTTT. Its translation is CASSSTGQTDTQYF.

The genes are TRBV7-8 and TRBJ2-3; 7 bases fit TRBD2. The CDR3 is made up of 15 amino acids. CDR1 is SGHVS and CDR2 is FQNEAQ in the germline V gene. Trimming at V came to 6 bases and at J to 4 bases, leaving 10 bases not matched to a gene. CDR3: CASRNWGGVADTQYF. In nucleotides, the CDR3 is TGTGCCAGCAGAAATTGGGGAGGGGTGGCAGATACGCAGTATTTT.